The clone carrying this T cell receptor beta chain was detected ten times or more. These data come from a study of T-cell reconstitution after alpha-beta-depleted transplantation in children. Unique molecular identifiers tagged the TCRbeta library. TCRdb fed the PCR reads into MiXCR, producing one record per CDR3 protein. The table records approximately 270,000 distinct CDR3 sequences, nearly 10% of them present only once. Looked up from germline, CDR1 is SGHDT and CDR2 is YYEEEE. Trimming at V came to 6 bases and at J to 2 bases, leaving 5 bases not matched to a gene. This CDR3 contains 14 residues. This TCR derives from a human donor who donated a stem cell graft to a child with SCID. V and J are TRBV5-6 and TRBJ2-1; 7 bases line up with TRBD1. Sequences were derived from PBMCs from the stem cell graft donor, sampled from the stem cell graft. The CDR3 sequence: CASTTGTAYNEQFF. The CDR3 DNA reads TGTGCCAGCACGACCGGGACAGCCTACAATGAGCAGTTCTTC.